The 23 T cell receptor beta chains below all came from one sample that was sequenced in a study of blood T cell repertoires in COVID-19 (dated by TCRdb to 2020 to 2022). Libraries were constructed by the immunoSEQ multiplex PCR assay. What TCRdb holds here is the immuneACCESS table cut down to in-frame rearrangements. Part of the clones is not present; checked against another copy, under half of the missing clones reflect an unresolved V gene, and the others are unexplained. The sample contains 95,000 to 150,000 clones, about two thirds of them found a single time. The biggest ten clones account for under 0.95% of the sample. The sequenced material came from peripheral blood. The receptors were gathered from a human donor with acute or convalescent COVID-19. The donor label of this sample is uncertain.

This clone was picked up many times. The J gene is TRBJ1-5, the V gene TRBV4-2; 10 bases map to TRBD1. Trimming took 1 base from V and 9 from J; bases not matched to a gene: 6. The CDR3 has 15 residues. CDR1 and CDR2 from the germline V gene are LGHNA and YNFKEQ. The CDR3 coding sequence is TGTGCCAGCAGCCAAGCCGCGACAGGGGGCCTGCCCCAGCATTTT. Translated: CASSQAATGGLPQHF.

The V gene is TRBV10-3, the J gene TRBJ2-3, with 8 bases aligning to TRBD1. Trimming took 3 bases from V and 9 from J; bases not matched to a gene: 2. Germline-derived CDR1 and CDR2 are ENHRY and SYGVKD. The CDR3 is made up of 12 amino acids. CDR3 residues: CAISDAGGTQYF. In DNA, the CDR3 is TGTGCCATCAGTGACGCAGGGGGCACGCAGTATTTT.

The V and J genes are TRBV11-3 and TRBJ2-1; 7 nucleotides line up with TRBD1. The J segment lost 7 bases and the V segment lost 4 bases, leaving 7 bases of the junction unmatched. There are 14 residues in the CDR3. Germline CDR1 and CDR2: SGHNT and YENEEA. The CDR3 nucleotides are TGTGCCAGCAGCTCTCGGGCAGGGGGTAATGAGCAGTTCTTC. It translates to CASSSRAGGNEQFF. The full variable domain, completed using reference TRBV11-3 and TRBJ2-1, is EAGVVQSPRYKIIEKKQPVAFWCNPISGHNTLYWYLQNLGQGPELLIRYENEEAVDDSQLPKDRFSAERLKGVDSTLKIQPAELGDSAVYLCASSSRAGGNEQFFGPGTRLTVL.

The rearrangement joins TRBV27 to TRBJ1-6; 8 positions agree with TRBD1. J lost 7 bases, V lost 4 bases, and 9 bases had no gene match. Germline CDR1 reads MNHEY; CDR2 reads SMNVEV (reference sequence). CDR3 length: 16 amino acids. Here the CDR3 reads CASSSRTGQANSPLHF. CDR3 DNA sequence: TGTGCCAGCAGTTCGAGGACAGGGCAGGCGAATTCACCCCTCCACTTT.

The table lists this clone with a few counts. The V and J genes are TRBV5-1 and TRBJ2-1; D may be TRBD2 (5 bases). Germline CDR1 and CDR2: SGHRS and YFSETQ. Trimming took off 4 bases at V and 9 bases at J, with 14 bases between the two ends. The CDR3 loop spans 13 amino acids. The CDR3: CASSLSASGEQFF. CDR3 DNA sequence: TGCGCCAGCAGCCTCTCGGCCAGCGGTGAGCAGTTCTTC. The full variable domain, its missing parts supplied by reference TRBV5-1 and TRBJ2-1, is KAGVTQTPRYLIKTRGQQVTLSCSPISGHRSVSWYQQTPGQGLQFLFEYFSETQRNKGNFPGRFSGRQFSNSRSEMNVSTLELGDSALYLCASSLSASGEQFFGPGTRLTVL.

This chain joins TRBV5-6 and TRBJ1-1, with D maybe TRBD1 (5 bases). Germline-derived CDR1 and CDR2 are SGHDT and YYEEEE. The CDR3 extends over 14 amino acids. V dropped 4 bases and J dropped 1 base, with 11 bases sitting between them. As DNA, the CDR3 is TGTGCCAGCAGCCCCCTGGGGGGGAACACTGAAGCTTTCTTT. This codes for CASSPLGGNTEAFF. The full variable domain, completed using reference TRBV5-6 and TRBJ1-1, is DAGVTQSPTHLIKTRGQQVTLRCSPKSGHDTVSWYQQALGQGPQFIFQYYEEEERQRGNFPDRFSGHQFPNYSSELNVNALLLGDSALYLCASSPLGGNTEAFFGQGTRLTVV.

The genes are TRBV3-1 (or the pseudogene TRBV3-2) and TRBJ1-4; D possibly corresponds to TRBD1 (6 bases). The CDR3 is 15 residues long. Germline V lookup: CDR1 LGHDT, CDR2 YNNKEL (reference sequence). Trimming removed 2 bases at V and 8 bases at J, with 15 bases between. This chain's CDR3 is CASSQQTGQREKLFF. As DNA, the CDR3 is TGTGCCAGCAGCCAACAAACGGGACAAAGAGAAAAACTGTTTTTT.

The chain uses TRBV7-2 and TRBJ1-3, with TRBD1 identical over 8 bases. There are 16 residues in the CDR3. Germline CDR1 reads SGHTA; CDR2 reads FQGNSA. V dropped 2 bases and J dropped 0; count of bases not matched to a gene: 3. CDR3 amino acids: CASSLFTGGSGNTIYF. DNA of the CDR3: TGTGCCAGCAGCTTATTTACAGGGGGCTCTGGAAACACCATATATTTT.

V and J are TRBV5-1 and TRBJ1-1, with 9 bases that match TRBD1. Germline lookup yields CDR1 SGHRS and CDR2 YFSETQ. V was pared by 1 base and J by 4 bases, with 5 bases of the junction left unmatched. The CDR3 runs 15 residues. The CDR3 sequence: CASSLTPGQGTEAFF. The CDR3 DNA reads TGCGCCAGCAGCTTGACTCCGGGACAGGGCACTGAAGCTTTCTTT.

Written as DNA, the CDR3 is TGTGCCAGCAGCCAAGAAAGGGAGACGTTTTCACCCCTCCACTTT. Protein sequence: CASSQERETFSPLHF. The genes are TRBV4-2 and TRBJ1-6; D remains unclear. The CDR3 sequence is 15 residues long. V was pared by 0 bases and J by 9 bases, with 12 bases between. From germline, CDR1 is LGHNA and CDR2 YNFKEQ.

The rearrangement links TRBV7-9 to TRBJ1-1, with 7 nucleotides matching TRBD1. The CDR3 length is 15 residues. Per germline, CDR1 SEHNR and CDR2 FQNEAQ (reference sequence). The V gene end was trimmed by 4 bases and the J gene end by 3 bases; junction bases not matched to a gene: 8. CDR3 sequence reads: CASSYRTGRDTEAFF. The CDR3 DNA follows: TGTGCCAGCAGCTATAGGACAGGTAGAGACACTGAAGCTTTCTTT.

This clone was seen only once. This chain uses TRBV2 with TRBJ2-4; no reliable D call. The CDR3 runs 13 residues. Germline CDR1 is SNHLY and CDR2 is FYNNEI. With 1 base removed from V and 9 bases from J, the gap between germline ends came to 10 bases. This CDR3 is CASSEELSGIQYF. CDR3 nucleotide sequence: TGTGCCAGCAGTGAAGAATTGAGTGGCATTCAGTACTTC.

The gene calls are TRBV7-2 and TRBJ2-5, with D tentatively TRBD1 (5 bases). V lost 5 bases to trimming and J lost 5 bases, with 15 bases between them. This CDR3 contains 14 residues. Germline V gene sequence: CDR1 SGHTA, CDR2 FQGNSA. CDR3 region: CASSEGSAGETQYF. Here the CDR3 DNA reads TGTGCCAGCAGCGAAGGATCAGCAGGGGAGACCCAGTACTTC. Full variable domain (remainder filled in from reference TRBV7-2 and TRBJ2-5): GAGVSQSPSNKVTEKGKDVELRCDPISGHTALYWYRQSLGQGLEFLIYFQGNSAPDKSGLPSDRFSAERTGGSVSTLTIQRTQQEDSAVYLCASSEGSAGETQYFGPGTRLLVL.

This chain joins TRBV5-1 and TRBJ1-1; TRBD1 aligns across 9 bases. The CDR3 extends over 17 amino acids. V shed 0 bases and J 0 bases; nucleotides not matched to a gene: 6. CDR1 and CDR2 from the germline V gene are SGHRS and YFSETQ. In nucleotides, the CDR3 is TGCGCCAGCAGCTTGGTTTCGGGACAGGGAATGAACACTGAAGCTTTCTTT. Its translation: CASSLVSGQGMNTEAFF. Full variable domain (remainder filled in from reference TRBV5-1 and TRBJ1-1): KAGVTQTPRYLIKTRGQQVTLSCSPISGHRSVSWYQQTPGQGLQFLFEYFSETQRNKGNFPGRFSGRQFSNSRSEMNVSTLELGDSALYLCASSLVSGQGMNTEAFFGQGTRLTVV.

This clone was seen many times. V usage is TRBV7-3 and J usage is TRBJ2-2; the D gene is possibly TRBD2 (6 bases). The length of the CDR3 is 14 residues. The V gene lost 5 bases and the J gene lost 5 bases, with 12 bases spanning the gap. Germline V CDR1 and CDR2: SGHTA, FQGTGA. The CDR3 nucleotides read TGTGCCAGCAGCCGGGGAGGTCGAACCGGGGAGCTGTTTTTT. Translating it yields CASSRGGRTGELFF.

J is TRBJ1-6 and V is TRBV2; 10 bases are a match to TRBD1. Trimming removed 4 bases from V and 9 bases from J; junction bases left unmatched: 3. This CDR3 is 14 amino acids long. The germline V gene has CDR1 SNHLY and CDR2 FYNNEI. CDR3 in DNA: TGTGCCAGCAGTGGTTGGGACAGGGGTTCACCCCTCCACTTT. As protein: CASSGWDRGSPLHF. The complete variable domain, with remaining parts taken from reference TRBV2 and TRBJ1-6, reads EPEVTQTPSHQVTQMGQEVILRCVPISNHLYFYWYRQILGQKVEFLVSFYNNEISEKSEIFDDQFSVERPDGSNFTLKIRSTKLEDSAMYFCASSGWDRGSPLHFGNGTRLTVT.

The CDR3 region has the DNA TGTGCCAGAAGCGTCGACAGGGACGGCTACACCTTC. Amino acid sequence: CARSVDRDGYTF. The chain couples TRBV5-3 to TRBJ1-2; 7 bases fit TRBD1. TRBV5-3 is placed among ORFs of uncertain function. V was clipped by 4 bases and J by 8 bases; unmatched bases: 5. The CDR3 totals 12 residues.

The chain combines TRBV5-1 with TRBJ1-3, with 7 bases that match TRBD1. CDR1 is SGHRS, CDR2 YFSETQ, per germline. This CDR3 is built from 15 residues. Trimming at V came to 4 bases and at J to 0 bases, leaving 4 bases not matched to a gene. The CDR3 region is CASSPTGSSGNTIYF. In DNA, the CDR3 is TGCGCCAGCAGCCCGACAGGGAGCTCTGGAAACACCATATATTTT.

This clone was counted between two and nine times. This chain joins TRBV7-2 and TRBJ2-5; D is perhaps TRBD2 (5 bases). Germline V CDR1 and CDR2: SGHTA, FQGNSA. Deletions cut 5 bases from V and 5 bases from J, with 18 bases between. The length of the CDR3 is 15 residues. CDR3 in amino acids: CASSRQEERWETQYF. The CDR3 DNA is TGTGCCAGCAGCCGGCAGGAGGAGAGATGGGAGACCCAGTACTTC.

This clone has a single count. This chain links TRBV27 with TRBJ1-2; weak D call: TRBD1 (5 bases). Trimming removed 4 bases at V and 7 bases at J, with 13 bases between. This CDR3 is built from 13 residues. Germline V gene data show CDR1 as MNHEY and CDR2 as SMNVEV (reference sequence). The CDR3 sequence is CASSSYSGGGYTF. CDR3 DNA: TGTGCCAGCAGTTCCTACTCCGGGGGTGGCTACACCTTC.

The V call is TRBV7-9, the J call TRBJ2-5; D may be TRBD2 (6 bases). Germline CDR1 SEHNR, CDR2 FQNEAQ (reference sequence). Trimming left V 2 bases short and J 5 bases short, with 12 bases between. This CDR3 region has 14 residues. DNA for the CDR3: TGTGCCAGCAGCTTACTGCCGGGGAGGGAGACCCAGTACTTC. Residues: CASSLLPGRETQYF.

Concerning this clone itself: Mismatch with germline at one junction end may stem from a read error. The rearrangement joins TRBV11-2 to TRBJ1-1; TRBD1 might be the D (6 bases). CDR1 is SGHAT and CDR2 is FQNNGV in the germline V gene. The CDR3 runs to 14 residues. The CDR3 nucleotides are TGTGTCAGCAGCTTAGATACAGGGCGGGCTGAAGCTTTCTTT. This translates into CVSSLDTGRAEAFF.

This clone was counted many times. The V gene is TRBV10-1, the J gene TRBJ2-1, with D perhaps matching TRBD2 (5 bases). V gave up 2 bases and J gave up 7 bases, with 9 bases separating them. CDR1 is WNHNN, CDR2 SYGVQD, per germline (reference sequence). This CDR3 comprises 13 residues. CDR3 loop: CASSEPGVNEQFF. DNA for the CDR3: TGCGCCAGCAGTGAGCCCGGGGTGAATGAGCAGTTCTTC.